In this sample, the clone carrying this T cell receptor beta chain turned up a few times. This entry comes from a study of response to subunit inactivated influenza vaccine. The V and J ends lost 0 bases and 7 bases respectively, with 12 bases between them. This CDR3 is built from 14 residues. The germline CDR1 and CDR2 sequences are MNHEY and SVGAGI. TCRdb re-derived calls from the RT-PCR reads in MiXCR, one entry per CDR3 protein. The sample comprises more than 500,000 distinct CDR3 sequences, 10% to 12% of which are singletons, and approximately 10% rests with the top ten. The same data also went into a second study, on T cells expressing NK-cell markers. Per that study: TCR beta libraries carry UMIs added by 5'RACE template switching. It was sorted CD3+CD56-NKG2C+, CD3+CD56+NKG2C- and CD3+CD56+NKG2C+ T cells that provided the TCR beta repertoires. Dominant NKG2C+ clonotypes accounted for about 1.0-8% of CD8+ T cells in about six donors.

This receptor was identified in a man over 45 who received an inactivated influenza vaccine. The gene calls are TRBV6-5 and TRBJ1-2; D is undetermined. Material: PBMCs from blood, obtained on the day of vaccination. The CDR3 loop is CASSYSLGLGGYTF. The DNA of the CDR3 is TGTGCCAGCAGTTACTCCTTGGGGTTGGGTGGCTACACCTTC.